This record looks at one T cell receptor beta chain sequence and its context. Profiling relied on immunoSEQ multiplex PCR, and the TCRdb table lists in-frame clones only, not all of them. The sample has under 250,000 clones; roughly four fifths are singletons. This specimen comes from a study of blood T cell repertoires in COVID-19. About the study: Acute-phase and convalescent COVID-19 samples originated in the United States, Italy and Spain. In each case, the material was cDNA or gDNA derived from T cells, B-cell-depleted T cells, or PBMCs.

The clonotype was recovered from a woman aged 40 to 50 with acute or convalescent COVID-19. The source material was peripheral blood.

The CDR3 DNA follows: TGTGCCAGCAGTTTAGGAGGGGCGGGAACCTACTACGAGCAGTACTTC. This translates into CASSLGGAGTYYEQYF. The chain joins TRBV27 to TRBJ2-7, with D perhaps TRBD2 (6 bases). CDR1 MNHEY and CDR2 SMNVEV come from the germline V gene (reference sequence). V was trimmed by 2 bases and J by 3 bases, leaving 17 bases between them. This CDR3 contains 16 residues.